This TCR beta chain was sequenced in a study of blood T cell repertoires in COVID-19. Looking at the study overall: The origin of the acute and convalescent COVID-19 samples was the United States, Italy and Spain.

CDR3 length equals 15 residues. Germline CDR1 is MNHNS and CDR2 is SASEGT. With 3 bases clipped from V and 4 bases from J, the junction kept 4 bases outside the gene matches. Recruitment covered about 26 US areas and drew participants whose ages spanned about 18 to 90 years. Membership in each cohort depended on participant-reported clinical history. Authors' analysis steps: The assay estimated nucleated cells by amplifying reference gene primers. The repertoire was sequenced with immunoSEQ multiplex PCR; TCRdb's copy has only in-frame clones and lacks some. The V and J calls and clone size were taken over from that table, and D and trimming were inferred from the DNA. The sample carries roughly 180,000 clones, approximately 90% recorded once.

The sample taken for sequencing was PBMCs or T cells enriched from blood (not recorded which). The genes are TRBV6-1 and TRBJ1-2; 11 bases are shared with TRBD1. This TCR was sampled from a woman aged 25 to 39 who had recovered from COVID-19. The CDR3 DNA reads as TGTGCCAGCAGTGATCCGGGACAGGGGGTCTATGGCTACACCTTC. Its translation is CASSDPGQGVYGYTF.